The 6 T cell receptor beta chains below come from one sample, sequenced in a study of T-cell memory formation after mild COVID-19. TCRdb re-analysed the 5' RACE reads in MiXCR, keeping a single row per CDR3 protein. The sample yields 540,000 or so distinct CDR3 sequences, about 20% seen once. Sequencing was performed on PBMCs or a T cell subset sorted from them (not recorded which). All receptors derive from an adult woman who had mild COVID-19 (a few samples of this study predate the infection). Cell type and time point are not known.

This clonotype was picked up a small number of times. The chain is built from TRBV5-1 and TRBJ1-3; D gene unclear. The germline V gene has CDR1 SGHRS and CDR2 YFSETQ. The CDR3 runs 15 residues. Trimming shortened V by 4 bases and J by 1 base, and 12 bases separated the two germline ends. CDR3 coding DNA: TGCGCCAGCAGCCAGTACGAGGGTTCTGGAAACACCATATATTTT. Protein product: CASSQYEGSGNTIYF.

This chain connects TRBV24-1 to TRBJ1-1; 7 nucleotides match TRBD1. Germline V gene lookup returns CDR1 KGHDR and CDR2 SFDVKD. CDR3 size: 14 residues. V gave up 7 bases and J gave up 6 bases; unmatched junction bases: 10. CDR3 bases: TGTGCCACCAGCCAGACAGGGAAGGGGGCTGAAGCTTTCTTT. Translating gives CATSQTGKGAEAFF.

The chain employs TRBV5-1 and TRBJ1-6, with D tentatively TRBD1 (6 bases). Germline values: CDR1 SGHRS, CDR2 YFSETQ. The CDR3 consists of 14 residues. The V end lost 1 base, the J end lost 8 bases, and 10 bases lay between the germline ends. The CDR3 is CASSLPGADSPLHF. The CDR3 DNA is TGCGCCAGCAGCTTGCCGGGGGCTGATTCACCCCTCCACTTT.

The chain links TRBV6-5 to TRBJ2-7; D uncertain. The V and J ends lost 5 bases and 1 base respectively, with 9 bases between them. This CDR3 has 13 residues. The germline CDR1 and CDR2 sequences are MNHEY and SVGAGI. CDR3 sequence: CASSKDGSYEQYF. The CDR3 DNA follows: TGTGCCAGCAGTAAGGACGGTTCCTACGAGCAGTACTTC.

V and J are TRBV6-2 or TRBV6-3 and TRBJ1-2; 7 nucleotides align to TRBD1. CDR1 is MNHEY, CDR2 SVGEGT, per germline. This CDR3 comprises 14 residues. The ends lost 1 base at V and 3 bases at J; junction bases unmatched: 2. The DNA for the CDR3 is TGTGCCAGCAGTTACTTCGACAGGGACTATGGCTACACCTTC. This gives the protein CASSYFDRDYGYTF.

This clonotype was found a few times. The V and J genes are TRBV3-1 and TRBJ2-1; 10 nucleotides align to TRBD2. The CDR3 length is 17 residues. Germline assignment: CDR1 LGHDT and CDR2 YNNKEL (reference sequence). V trimming: 4 bases; J trimming: 7 bases; junction bases outside the gene matches: 13. CDR3 in DNA: TGTGCCAGCAGCCTTGATCTAAGCGGGAGGGTTGGGAATGAGCAGTTCTTC. This sequence encodes CASSLDLSGRVGNEQFF.